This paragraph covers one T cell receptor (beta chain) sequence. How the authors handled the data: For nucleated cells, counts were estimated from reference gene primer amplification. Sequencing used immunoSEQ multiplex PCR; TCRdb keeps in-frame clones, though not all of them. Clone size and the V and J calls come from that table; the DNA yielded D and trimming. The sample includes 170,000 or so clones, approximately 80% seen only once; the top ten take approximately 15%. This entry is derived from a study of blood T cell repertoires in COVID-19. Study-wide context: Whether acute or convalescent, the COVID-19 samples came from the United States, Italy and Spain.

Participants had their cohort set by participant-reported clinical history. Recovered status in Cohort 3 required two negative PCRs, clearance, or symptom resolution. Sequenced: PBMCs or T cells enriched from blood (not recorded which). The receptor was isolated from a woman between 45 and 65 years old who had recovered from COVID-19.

DNA of the CDR3: TGTGCCAGCAGCCCCCCCGGGACAGGGATTAATTCACCCCTCCACTTT. Its translation is CASSPPGTGINSPLHF. This chain links TRBV9 with TRBJ1-6, with TRBD1 identical over 9 bases. Germline CDR1 SGDLS, CDR2 YYNGEE. V gave up 4 bases and J gave up 6 bases; unmatched junction bases: 8. This CDR3 comprises 16 residues.